This record concerns one T cell receptor (beta chain) sequence. Use of 60 Vbeta and 13 Jbeta primers characterized the PCR. Sequencing used immunoSEQ multiplex PCR; TCRdb keeps in-frame clones, though not all of them. The profile shows about 65,000 clones, roughly 77% of them singletons. The data originate from a study of cytomegalovirus exposure and HLA in healthy donors. V was shortened by 1 base and J by 5 bases, with 5 bases between the two germline ends. The CDR3 is 11 residues long. CDR1 and CDR2 (germline): DFQATT, SNEGSKA (reference sequence). The source of this sequence is a woman in her twenties or thirties in good health and CMV-seronegative. The V call is TRBV20-1, the J call TRBJ2-5; D unclear. What was sequenced was PBMCs. CDR3 DNA: TGCAGTGCTAGAGCTGTTGAGACCCAGTACTTC. Amino acid sequence: CSARAVETQYF.